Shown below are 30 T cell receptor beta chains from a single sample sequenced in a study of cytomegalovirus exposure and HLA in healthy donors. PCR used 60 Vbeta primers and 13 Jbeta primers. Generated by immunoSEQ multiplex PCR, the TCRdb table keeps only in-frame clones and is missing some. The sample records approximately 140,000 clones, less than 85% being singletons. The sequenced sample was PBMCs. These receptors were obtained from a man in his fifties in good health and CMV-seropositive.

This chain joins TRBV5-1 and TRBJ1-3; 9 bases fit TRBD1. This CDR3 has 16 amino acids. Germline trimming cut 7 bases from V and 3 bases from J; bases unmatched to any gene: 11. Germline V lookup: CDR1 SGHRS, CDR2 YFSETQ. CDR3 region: CASRRDRDSDGNTIYF. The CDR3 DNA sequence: TGCGCCAGCCGCCGGGACAGGGATTCGGATGGAAACACCATATATTTT. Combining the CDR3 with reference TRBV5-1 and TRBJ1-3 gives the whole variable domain KAGVTQTPRYLIKTRGQQVTLSCSPISGHRSVSWYQQTPGQGLQFLFEYFSETQRNKGNFPGRFSGRQFSNSRSEMNVSTLELGDSALYLCASRRDRDSDGNTIYFGEGSWLTVV.

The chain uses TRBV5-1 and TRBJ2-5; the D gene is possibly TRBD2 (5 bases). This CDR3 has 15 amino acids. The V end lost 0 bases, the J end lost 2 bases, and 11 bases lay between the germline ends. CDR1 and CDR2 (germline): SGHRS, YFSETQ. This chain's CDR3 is CASSLGAGEQETQYF. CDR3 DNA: TGCGCCAGCAGCTTGGGGGCCGGGGAACAAGAGACCCAGTACTTC.

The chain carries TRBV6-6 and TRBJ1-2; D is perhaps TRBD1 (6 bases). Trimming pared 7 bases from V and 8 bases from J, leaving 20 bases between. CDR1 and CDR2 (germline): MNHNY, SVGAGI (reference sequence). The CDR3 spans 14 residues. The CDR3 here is CASTDLQGSLGYTF. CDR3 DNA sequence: TGTGCCAGCACAGACCTACAGGGAAGTCTGGGCTACACCTTC.

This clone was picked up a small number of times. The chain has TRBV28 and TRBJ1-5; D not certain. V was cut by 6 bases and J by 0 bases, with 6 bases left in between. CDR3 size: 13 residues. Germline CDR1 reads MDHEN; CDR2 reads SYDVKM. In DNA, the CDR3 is TGTGCCAGCAGCATCAGTAGCAATCAGCCCCAGCATTTT. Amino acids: CASSISSNQPQHF.

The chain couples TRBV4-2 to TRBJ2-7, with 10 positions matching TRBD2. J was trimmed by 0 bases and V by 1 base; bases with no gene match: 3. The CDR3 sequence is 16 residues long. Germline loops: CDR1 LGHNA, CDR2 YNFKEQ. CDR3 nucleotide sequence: TGTGCCAGCAGCCAAGCCCTAGCGGGAGTCTCCTACGAGCAGTACTTC. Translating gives CASSQALAGVSYEQYF.

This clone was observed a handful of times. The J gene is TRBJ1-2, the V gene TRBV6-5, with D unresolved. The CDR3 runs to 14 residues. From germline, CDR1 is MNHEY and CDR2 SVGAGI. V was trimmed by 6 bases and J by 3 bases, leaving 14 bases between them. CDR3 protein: CASRSRGPDYGYTF. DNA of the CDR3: TGTGCCAGCAGATCCAGAGGGCCGGACTATGGCTACACCTTC.

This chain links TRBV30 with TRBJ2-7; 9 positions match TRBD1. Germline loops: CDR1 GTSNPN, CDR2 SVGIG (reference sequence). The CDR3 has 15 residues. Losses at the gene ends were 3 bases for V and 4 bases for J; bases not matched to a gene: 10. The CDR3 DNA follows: TGTGCCTGGAGCGCCACCGGGACAGGGAAATACGAGCAGTACTTC. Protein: CAWSATGTGKYEQYF.

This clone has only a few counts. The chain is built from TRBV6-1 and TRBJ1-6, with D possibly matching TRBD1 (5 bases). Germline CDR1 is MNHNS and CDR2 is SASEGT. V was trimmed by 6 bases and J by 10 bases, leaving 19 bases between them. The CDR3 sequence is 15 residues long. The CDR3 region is CASSRTNGGESPLHF. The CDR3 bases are TGTGCCAGCAGCCGAACAAACGGGGGGGAATCACCCCTCCACTTT.

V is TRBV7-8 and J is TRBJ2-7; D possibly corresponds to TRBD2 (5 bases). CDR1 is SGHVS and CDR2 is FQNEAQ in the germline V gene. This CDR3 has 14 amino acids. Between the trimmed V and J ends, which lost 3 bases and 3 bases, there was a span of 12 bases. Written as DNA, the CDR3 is TGTGCCAGCAGCTTGGGCCGGGAATACTACGAGCAGTACTTC. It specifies CASSLGREYYEQYF.

The CDR3 reads CASSPSLAGPTDPEQFF. CDR3 nucleotides: TGTGCCAGCAGCCCATCACTAGCGGGACCAACGGACCCTGAGCAGTTCTTC. V usage is TRBV14 and J usage is TRBJ2-1, with TRBD2 matching 10 bases. Germline V CDR1 and CDR2: SGHDN, FVKESK. CDR3 size: 17 residues. J was trimmed by 9 bases and V by 4 bases; bases with no gene match: 15.

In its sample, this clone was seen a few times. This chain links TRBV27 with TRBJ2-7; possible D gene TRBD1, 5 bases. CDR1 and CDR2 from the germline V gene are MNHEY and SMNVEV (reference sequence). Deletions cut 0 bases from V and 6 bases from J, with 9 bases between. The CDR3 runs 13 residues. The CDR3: CASSLSPGSEQYF. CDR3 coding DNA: TGTGCCAGCAGTTTATCGCCAGGGTCCGAGCAGTACTTC.

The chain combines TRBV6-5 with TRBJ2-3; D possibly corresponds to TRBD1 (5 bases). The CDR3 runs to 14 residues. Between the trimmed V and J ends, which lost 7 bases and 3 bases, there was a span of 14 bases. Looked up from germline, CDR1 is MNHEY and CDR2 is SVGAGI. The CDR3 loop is CASTRSQGTDTQYF. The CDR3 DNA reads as TGTGCCAGCACCCGCTCCCAGGGTACAGATACGCAGTATTTT.

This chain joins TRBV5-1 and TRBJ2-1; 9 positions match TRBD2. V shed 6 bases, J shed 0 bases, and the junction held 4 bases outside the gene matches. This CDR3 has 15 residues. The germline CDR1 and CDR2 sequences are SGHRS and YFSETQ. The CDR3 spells CASKASGNSYNEQFF. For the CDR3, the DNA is TGCGCCAGCAAAGCTAGCGGGAACTCCTACAATGAGCAGTTCTTC.

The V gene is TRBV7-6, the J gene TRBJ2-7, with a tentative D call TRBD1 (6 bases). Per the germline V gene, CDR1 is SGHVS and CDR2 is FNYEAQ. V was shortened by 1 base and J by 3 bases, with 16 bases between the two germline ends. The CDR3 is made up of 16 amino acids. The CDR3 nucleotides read TGTGCCAGCAGCTTAGGGGGGACAAGCAGTTTCTACGAGCAGTACTTC. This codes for CASSLGGTSSFYEQYF.

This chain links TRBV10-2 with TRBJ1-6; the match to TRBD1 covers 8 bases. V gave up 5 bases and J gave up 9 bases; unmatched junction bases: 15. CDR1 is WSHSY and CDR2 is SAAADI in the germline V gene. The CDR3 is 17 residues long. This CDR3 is CASSPWPNRGLFSPLHF. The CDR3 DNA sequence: TGCGCCAGCAGTCCTTGGCCCAACAGGGGGTTATTTTCACCCCTCCACTTT.

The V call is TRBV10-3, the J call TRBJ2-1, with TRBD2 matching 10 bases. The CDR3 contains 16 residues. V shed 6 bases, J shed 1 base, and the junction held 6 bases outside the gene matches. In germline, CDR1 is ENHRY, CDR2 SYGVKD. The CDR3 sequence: CAIRDSSGRSYNEQFF. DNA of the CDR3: TGTGCCATCAGAGACTCTAGCGGGAGATCCTACAATGAGCAGTTCTTC.

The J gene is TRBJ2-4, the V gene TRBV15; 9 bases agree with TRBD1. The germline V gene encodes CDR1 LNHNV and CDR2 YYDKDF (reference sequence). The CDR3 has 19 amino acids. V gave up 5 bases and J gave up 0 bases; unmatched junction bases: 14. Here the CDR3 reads CATSEEYTTGGAAKNIQYF. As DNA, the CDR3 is TGTGCCACCAGCGAAGAGTACACCACAGGGGGCGCAGCCAAAAACATTCAGTACTTC.

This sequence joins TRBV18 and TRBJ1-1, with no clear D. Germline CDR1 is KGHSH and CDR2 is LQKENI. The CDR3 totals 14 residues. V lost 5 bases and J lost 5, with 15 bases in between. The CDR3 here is CASSAGTEGTEAFF. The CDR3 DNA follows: TGTGCCAGCTCAGCAGGCACAGAGGGAACTGAAGCTTTCTTT.

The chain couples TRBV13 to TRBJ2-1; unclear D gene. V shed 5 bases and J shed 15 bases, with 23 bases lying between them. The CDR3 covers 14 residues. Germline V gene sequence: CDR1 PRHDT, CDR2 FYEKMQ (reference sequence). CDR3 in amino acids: CASSTTGFYPSLFF. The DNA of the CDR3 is TGTGCCAGCAGCACCACCGGGTTCTATCCTTCTCTGTTCTTC.

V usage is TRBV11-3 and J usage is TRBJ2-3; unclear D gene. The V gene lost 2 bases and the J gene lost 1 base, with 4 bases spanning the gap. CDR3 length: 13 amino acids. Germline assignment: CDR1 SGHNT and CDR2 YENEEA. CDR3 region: CASSLSRTDTQYF. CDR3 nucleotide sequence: TGTGCCAGCAGCTTATCTCGCACAGATACGCAGTATTTT.

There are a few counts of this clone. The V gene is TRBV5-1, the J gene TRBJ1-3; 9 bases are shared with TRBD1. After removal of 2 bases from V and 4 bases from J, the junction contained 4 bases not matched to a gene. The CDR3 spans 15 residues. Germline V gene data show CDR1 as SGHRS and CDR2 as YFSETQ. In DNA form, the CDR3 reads TGCGCCAGCAGCTTCACAGGGGGCATGGGAAACACCATATATTTT. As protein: CASSFTGGMGNTIYF.

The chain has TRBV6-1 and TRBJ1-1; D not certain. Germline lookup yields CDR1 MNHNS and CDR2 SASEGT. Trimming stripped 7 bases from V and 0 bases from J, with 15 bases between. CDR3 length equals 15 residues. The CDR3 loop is CASKNGGQMNTEAFF. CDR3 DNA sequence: TGTGCCAGCAAAAATGGTGGGCAGATGAACACTGAAGCTTTCTTT.

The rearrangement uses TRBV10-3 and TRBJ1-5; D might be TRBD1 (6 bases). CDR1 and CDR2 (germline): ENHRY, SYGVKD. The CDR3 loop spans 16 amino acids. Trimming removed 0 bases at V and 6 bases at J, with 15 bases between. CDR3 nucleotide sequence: TGTGCCATCAGTGAGTCGACGGGGGGGGGCACTCAGCCCCAGCATTTT. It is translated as CAISESTGGGTQPQHF.

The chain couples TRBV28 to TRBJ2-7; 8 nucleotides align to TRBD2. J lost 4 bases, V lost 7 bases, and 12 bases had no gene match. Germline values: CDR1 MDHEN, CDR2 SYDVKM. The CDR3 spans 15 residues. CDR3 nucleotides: TGTGCCAGCATCGAGGGAGGGACTAGGAGTTACGAGCAGTACTTC. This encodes CASIEGGTRSYEQYF.

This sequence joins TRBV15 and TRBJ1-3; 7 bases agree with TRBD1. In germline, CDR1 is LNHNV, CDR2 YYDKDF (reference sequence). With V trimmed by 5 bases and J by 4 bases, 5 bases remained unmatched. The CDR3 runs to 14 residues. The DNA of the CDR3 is TGTGCCACCAGCCGAGGGGACAGCGGAAACACCATATATTTT. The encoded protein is CATSRGDSGNTIYF.

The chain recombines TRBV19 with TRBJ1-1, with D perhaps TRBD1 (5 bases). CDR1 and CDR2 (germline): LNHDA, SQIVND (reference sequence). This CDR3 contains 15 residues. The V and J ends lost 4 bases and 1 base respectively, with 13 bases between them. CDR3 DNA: TGTGCCAGTAGTAACCGGGGACTCAGGAACACTGAAGCTTTCTTT. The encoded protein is CASSNRGLRNTEAFF.

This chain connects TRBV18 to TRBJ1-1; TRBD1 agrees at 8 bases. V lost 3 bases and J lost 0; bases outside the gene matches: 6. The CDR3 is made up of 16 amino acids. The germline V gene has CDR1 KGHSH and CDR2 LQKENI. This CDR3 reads CASSPGTGFMNTEAFF. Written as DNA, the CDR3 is TGTGCCAGCTCACCCGGGACAGGTTTCATGAACACTGAAGCTTTCTTT.

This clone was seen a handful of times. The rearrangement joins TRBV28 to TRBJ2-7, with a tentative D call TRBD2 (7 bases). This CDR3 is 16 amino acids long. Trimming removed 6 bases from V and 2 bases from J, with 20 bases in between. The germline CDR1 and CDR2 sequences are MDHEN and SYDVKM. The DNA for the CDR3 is TGTGCCAGCAGCCCACTGGGGGGGCTTTTAACCTACGAGCAGTACTTC. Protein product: CASSPLGGLLTYEQYF.

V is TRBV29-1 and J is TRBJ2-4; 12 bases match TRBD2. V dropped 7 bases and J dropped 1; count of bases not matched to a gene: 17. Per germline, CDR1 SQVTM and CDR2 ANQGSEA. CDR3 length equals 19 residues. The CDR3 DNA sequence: TGCAGCGCCACCCTCCGAGGACTAGCGGGAATGGGGGCCAAAAACATTCAGTACTTC. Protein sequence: CSATLRGLAGMGAKNIQYF.

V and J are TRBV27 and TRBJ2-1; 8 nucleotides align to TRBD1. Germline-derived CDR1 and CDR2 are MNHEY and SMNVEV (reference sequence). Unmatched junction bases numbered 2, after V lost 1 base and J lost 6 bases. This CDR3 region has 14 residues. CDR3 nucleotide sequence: TGTGCCAGCAGTTTATGGACAGGGAGCAATGAGCAGTTCTTC. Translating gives CASSLWTGSNEQFF.